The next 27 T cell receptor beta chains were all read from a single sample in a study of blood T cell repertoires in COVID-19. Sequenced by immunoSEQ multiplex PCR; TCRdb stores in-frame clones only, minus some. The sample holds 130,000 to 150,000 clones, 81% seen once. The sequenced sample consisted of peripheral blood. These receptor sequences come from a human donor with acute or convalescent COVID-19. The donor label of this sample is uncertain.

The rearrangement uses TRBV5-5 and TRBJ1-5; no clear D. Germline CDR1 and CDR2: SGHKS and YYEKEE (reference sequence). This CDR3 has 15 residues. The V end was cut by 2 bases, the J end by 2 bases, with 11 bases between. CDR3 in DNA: TGTGCCAGCAGCTTACGGGGAAACGGCAATCAGCCCCAGCATTTT. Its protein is CASSLRGNGNQPQHF.

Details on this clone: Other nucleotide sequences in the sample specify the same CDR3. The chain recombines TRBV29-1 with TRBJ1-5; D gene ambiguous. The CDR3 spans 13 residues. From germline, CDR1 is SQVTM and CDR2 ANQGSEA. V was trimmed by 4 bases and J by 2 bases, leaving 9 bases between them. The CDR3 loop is CSVGGGGNQPQHF. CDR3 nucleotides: TGCAGCGTTGGGGGAGGAGGCAATCAGCCCCAGCATTTT. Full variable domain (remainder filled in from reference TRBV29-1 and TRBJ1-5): SAVISQKPSRDICQRGTSLTIQCQVDSQVTMMFWYRQQPGQSLTLIATANQGSEATYESGFVIDKFPISRPNLTFSTLTVSNMSPEDSSIYLCSVGGGGNQPQHFGDGTRLSIL.

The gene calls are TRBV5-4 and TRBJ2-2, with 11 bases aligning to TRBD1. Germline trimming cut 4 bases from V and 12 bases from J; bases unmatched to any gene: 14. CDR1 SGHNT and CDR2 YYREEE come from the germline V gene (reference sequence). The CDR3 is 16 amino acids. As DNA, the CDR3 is TGTGCCAGCAGCATTCCGGACAGGGGGCTCATGGAGCAGCTGTTTTTT. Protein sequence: CASSIPDRGLMEQLFF.

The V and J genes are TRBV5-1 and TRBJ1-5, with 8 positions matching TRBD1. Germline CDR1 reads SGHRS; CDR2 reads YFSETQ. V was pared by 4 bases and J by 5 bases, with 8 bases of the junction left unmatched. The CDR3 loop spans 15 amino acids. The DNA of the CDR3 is TGCGCCAGCAGCGCGCATGGACAGGGAGATCAGCCCCAGCATTTT. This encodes CASSAHGQGDQPQHF.

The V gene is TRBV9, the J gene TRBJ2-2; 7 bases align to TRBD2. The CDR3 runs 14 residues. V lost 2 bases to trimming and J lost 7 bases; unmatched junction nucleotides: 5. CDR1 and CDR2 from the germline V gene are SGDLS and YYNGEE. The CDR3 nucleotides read TGTGCCAGCAGCGTGGCCGGGGAGGGCGGGGAGCTGTTTTTT. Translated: CASSVAGEGGELFF.

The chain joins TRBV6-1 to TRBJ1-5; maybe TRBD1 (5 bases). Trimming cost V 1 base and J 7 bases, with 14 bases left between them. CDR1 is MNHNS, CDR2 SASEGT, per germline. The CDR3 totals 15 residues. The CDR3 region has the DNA TGTGCCAGCAGTGAAGGCGGTGGGGCAAGGCAGCCCCAGCATTTT. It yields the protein CASSEGGGARQPQHF.

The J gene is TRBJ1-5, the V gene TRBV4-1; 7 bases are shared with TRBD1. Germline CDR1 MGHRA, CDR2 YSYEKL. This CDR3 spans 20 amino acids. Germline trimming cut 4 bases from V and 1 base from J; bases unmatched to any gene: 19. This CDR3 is CASSPGGFDRVGESNQPQHF. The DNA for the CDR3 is TGCGCCAGCAGCCCGGGTGGGTTCGACAGGGTAGGCGAGAGCAATCAGCCCCAGCATTTT.

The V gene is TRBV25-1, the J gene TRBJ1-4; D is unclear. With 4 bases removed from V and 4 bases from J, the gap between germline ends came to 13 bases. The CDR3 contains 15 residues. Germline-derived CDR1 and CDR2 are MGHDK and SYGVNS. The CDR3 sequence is CASSANRGYNEKLFF. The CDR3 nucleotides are TGTGCCAGCAGTGCCAACCGCGGTTATAATGAAAAACTGTTTTTT.

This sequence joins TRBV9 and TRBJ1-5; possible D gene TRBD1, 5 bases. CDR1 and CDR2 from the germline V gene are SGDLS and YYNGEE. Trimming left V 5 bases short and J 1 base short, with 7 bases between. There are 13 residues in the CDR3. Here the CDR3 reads CASSRQSNQPQHF. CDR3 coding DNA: TGTGCCAGCAGTCGACAGAGCAATCAGCCCCAGCATTTT.

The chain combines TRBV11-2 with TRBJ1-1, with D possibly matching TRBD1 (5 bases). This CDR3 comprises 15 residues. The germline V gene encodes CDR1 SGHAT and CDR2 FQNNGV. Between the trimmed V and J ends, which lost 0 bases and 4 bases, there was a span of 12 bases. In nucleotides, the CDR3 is TGTGCCAGCAGCTTAGAGTTGGGGGGAGGCACTGAAGCTTTCTTT. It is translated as CASSLELGGGTEAFF.

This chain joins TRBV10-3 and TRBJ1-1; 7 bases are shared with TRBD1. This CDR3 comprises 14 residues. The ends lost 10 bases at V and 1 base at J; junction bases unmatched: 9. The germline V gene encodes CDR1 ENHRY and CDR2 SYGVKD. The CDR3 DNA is TGTGCCACCCTACGACAGGGCCCGAACACTGAAGCTTTCTTT. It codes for CATLRQGPNTEAFF.

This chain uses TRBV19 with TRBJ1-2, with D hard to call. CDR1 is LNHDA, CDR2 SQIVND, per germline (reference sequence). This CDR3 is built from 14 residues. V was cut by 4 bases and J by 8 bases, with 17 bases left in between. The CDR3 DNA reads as TGTGCCAGTAGTAGCGGGCCCGCCTCCCCCGGCTACACCTTC. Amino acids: CASSSGPASPGYTF.

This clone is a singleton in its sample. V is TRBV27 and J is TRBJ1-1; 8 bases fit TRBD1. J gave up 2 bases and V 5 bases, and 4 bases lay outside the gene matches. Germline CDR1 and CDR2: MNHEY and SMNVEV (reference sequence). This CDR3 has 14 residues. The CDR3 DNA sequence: TGTGCCAGCAGTGGGGACAGGCTAAACACTGAAGCTTTCTTT. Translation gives CASSGDRLNTEAFF.

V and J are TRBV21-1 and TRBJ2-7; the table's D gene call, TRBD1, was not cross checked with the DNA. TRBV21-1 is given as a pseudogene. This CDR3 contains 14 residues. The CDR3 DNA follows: TGTGCCAGCAGCCAGACAGGGACCTCCTACGAGCAGTACTTC. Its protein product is CASSQTGTSYEQYF.

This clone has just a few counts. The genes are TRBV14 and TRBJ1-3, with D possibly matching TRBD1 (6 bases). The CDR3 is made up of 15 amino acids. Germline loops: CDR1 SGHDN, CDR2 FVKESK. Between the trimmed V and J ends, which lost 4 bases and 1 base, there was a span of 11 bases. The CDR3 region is CASSLLTGSGNTIYF. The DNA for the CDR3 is TGTGCCAGCAGCCTCCTGACAGGTTCTGGAAACACCATATATTTT.

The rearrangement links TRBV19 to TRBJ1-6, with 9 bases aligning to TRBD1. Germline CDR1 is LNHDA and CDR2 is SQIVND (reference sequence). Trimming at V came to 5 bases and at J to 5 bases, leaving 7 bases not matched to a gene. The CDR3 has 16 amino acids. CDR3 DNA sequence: TGTGCCAGTAGTCTTCAACAGGGGGCTGATAATTCACCCCTCCACTTT. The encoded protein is CASSLQQGADNSPLHF.

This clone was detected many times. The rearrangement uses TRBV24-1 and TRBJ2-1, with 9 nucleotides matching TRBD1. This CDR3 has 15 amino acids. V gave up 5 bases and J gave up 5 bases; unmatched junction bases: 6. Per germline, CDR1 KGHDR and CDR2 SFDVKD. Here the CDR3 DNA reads TGTGCCACCAGTGCCCCCGGGACAGGGAACAATGAGCAGTTCTTC. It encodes CATSAPGTGNNEQFF.

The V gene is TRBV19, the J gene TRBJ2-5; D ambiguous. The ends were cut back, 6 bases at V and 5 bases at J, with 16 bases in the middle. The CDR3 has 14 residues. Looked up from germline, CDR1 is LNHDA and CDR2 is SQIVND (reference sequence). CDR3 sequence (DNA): TGTGCCAGTAGCTCCTCATCCCTGAGGGAGACCCAGTACTTC. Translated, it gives CASSSSSLRETQYF.

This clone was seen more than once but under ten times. CDR3 residues: CASSPQETEAFF. CDR3 nucleotide sequence: TGTGCCAGCAGCCCTCAGGAAACTGAAGCTTTCTTT. J is TRBJ1-1 and V is TRBV5-8, with no clear D. Per the germline V gene, CDR1 is SGHTS and CDR2 is YDEGEE. The CDR3 sequence is 12 residues long. V lost 4 bases and J lost 5, with 9 bases in between.

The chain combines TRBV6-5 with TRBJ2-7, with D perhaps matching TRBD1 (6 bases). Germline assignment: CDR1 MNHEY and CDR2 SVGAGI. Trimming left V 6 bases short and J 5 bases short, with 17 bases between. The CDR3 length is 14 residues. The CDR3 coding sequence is TGTGCCAGCAGGAATACCGGGACATCCGACGAGCAGTACGTC. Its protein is CASRNTGTSDEQYV.

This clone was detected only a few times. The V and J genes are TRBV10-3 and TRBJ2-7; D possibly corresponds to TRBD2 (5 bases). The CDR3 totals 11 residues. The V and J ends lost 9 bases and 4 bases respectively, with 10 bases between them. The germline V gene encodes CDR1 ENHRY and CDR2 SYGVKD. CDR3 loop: CAIRSGYEQYF. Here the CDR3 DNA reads TGTGCCATAAGGTCGGGATACGAGCAGTACTTC.

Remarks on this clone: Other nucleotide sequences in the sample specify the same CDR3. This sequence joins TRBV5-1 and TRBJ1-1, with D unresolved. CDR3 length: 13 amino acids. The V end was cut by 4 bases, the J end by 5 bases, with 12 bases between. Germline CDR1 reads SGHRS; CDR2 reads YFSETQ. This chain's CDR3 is CASSPPGGTEAFF. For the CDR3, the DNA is TGCGCCAGCAGCCCTCCCGGCGGGACTGAAGCTTTCTTT.

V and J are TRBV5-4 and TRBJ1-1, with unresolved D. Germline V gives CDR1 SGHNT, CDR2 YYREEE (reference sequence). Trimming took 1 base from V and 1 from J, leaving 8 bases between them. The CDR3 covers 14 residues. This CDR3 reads CASSLRESNTEAFF. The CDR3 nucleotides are TGTGCCAGCAGCTTGAGAGAGTCGAACACTGAAGCTTTCTTT.

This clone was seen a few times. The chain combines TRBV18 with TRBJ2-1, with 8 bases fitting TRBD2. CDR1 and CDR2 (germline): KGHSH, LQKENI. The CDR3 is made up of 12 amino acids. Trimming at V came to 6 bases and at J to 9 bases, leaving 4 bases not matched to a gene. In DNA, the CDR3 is TGTGCCAGCTCCGGGAGGGCCGGTGAGCAGTTCTTC. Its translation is CASSGRAGEQFF.

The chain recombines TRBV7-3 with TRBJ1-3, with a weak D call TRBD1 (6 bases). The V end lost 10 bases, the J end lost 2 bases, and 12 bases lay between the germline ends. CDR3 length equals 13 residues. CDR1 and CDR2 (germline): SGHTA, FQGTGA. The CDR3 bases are TGTGCCACTTCACAGGGACCTGGAAACACCATATATTTT. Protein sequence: CATSQGPGNTIYF.

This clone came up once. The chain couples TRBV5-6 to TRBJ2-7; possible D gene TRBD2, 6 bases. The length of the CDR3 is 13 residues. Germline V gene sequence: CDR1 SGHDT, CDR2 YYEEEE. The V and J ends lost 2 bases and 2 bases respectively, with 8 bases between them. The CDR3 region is CASSLPGAYEQYV. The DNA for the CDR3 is TGTGCCAGCAGCTTACCGGGGGCCTACGAGCAGTACGTC.

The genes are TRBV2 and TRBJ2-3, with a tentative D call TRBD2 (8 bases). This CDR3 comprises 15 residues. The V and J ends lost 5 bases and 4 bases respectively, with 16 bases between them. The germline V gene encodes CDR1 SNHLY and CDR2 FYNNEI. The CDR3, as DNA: TGTGCCAGCAGTTTACAGGGGACTAGTGCAGATACGCAGTATTTT. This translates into CASSLQGTSADTQYF. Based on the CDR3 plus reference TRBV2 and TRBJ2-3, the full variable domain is EPEVTQTPSHQVTQMGQEVILRCVPISNHLYFYWYRQILGQKVEFLVSFYNNEISEKSEIFDDQFSVERPDGSNFTLKIRSTKLEDSAMYFCASSLQGTSADTQYFGPGTRLTVL.